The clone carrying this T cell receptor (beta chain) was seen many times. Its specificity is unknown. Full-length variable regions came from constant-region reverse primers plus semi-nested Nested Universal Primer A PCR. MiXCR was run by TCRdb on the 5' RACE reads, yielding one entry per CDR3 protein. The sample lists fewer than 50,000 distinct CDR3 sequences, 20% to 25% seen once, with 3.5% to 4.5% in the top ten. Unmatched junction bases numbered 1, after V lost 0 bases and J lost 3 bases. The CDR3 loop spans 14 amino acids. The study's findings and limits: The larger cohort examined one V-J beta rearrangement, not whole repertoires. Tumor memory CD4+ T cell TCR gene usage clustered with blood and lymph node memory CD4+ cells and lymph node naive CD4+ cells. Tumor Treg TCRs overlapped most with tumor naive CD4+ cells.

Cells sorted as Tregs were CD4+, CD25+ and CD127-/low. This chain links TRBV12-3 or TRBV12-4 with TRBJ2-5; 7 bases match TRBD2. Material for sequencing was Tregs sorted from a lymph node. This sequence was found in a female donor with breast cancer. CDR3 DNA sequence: TGTGCCAGCAGTTTAGCGGGAGGGGAAGAGACCCAGTACTTC. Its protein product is CASSLAGGEETQYF.